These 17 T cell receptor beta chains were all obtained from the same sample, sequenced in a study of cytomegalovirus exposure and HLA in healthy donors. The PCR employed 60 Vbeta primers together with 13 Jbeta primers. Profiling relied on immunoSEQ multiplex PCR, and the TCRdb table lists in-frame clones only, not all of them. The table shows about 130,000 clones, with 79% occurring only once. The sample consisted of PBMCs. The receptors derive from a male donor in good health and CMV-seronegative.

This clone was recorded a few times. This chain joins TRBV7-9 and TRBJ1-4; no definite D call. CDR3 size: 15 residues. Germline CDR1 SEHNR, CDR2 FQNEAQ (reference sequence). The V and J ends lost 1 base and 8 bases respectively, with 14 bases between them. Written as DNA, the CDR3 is TGTGCCAGCAGCTTAGTGGGATCGGGGAAGGAAAAACTGTTTTTT. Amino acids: CASSLVGSGKEKLFF. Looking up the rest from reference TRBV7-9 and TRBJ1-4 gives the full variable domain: DTGVSQNPRHKITKRGQNVTFRCDPISEHNRLYWYRQTLGQGPEFLTYFQNEAQLEKSRLLSDRFSAERPKGSFSTLEIQRTEQGDSAMYLCASSLVGSGKEKLFFGSGTQLSVL.

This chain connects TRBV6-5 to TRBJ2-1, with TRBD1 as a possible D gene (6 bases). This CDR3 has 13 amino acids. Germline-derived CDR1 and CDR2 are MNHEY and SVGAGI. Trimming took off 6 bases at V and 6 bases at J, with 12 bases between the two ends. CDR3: CASSPLGGNEQFF. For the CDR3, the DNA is TGTGCCAGCAGCCCATTAGGGGGCAATGAGCAGTTCTTC.

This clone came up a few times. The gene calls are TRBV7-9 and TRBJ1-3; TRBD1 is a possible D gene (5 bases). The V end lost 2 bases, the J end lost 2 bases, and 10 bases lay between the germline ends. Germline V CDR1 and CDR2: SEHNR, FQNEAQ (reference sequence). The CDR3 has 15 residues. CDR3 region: CASSLSGATGNTIYF. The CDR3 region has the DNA TGTGCCAGCAGCTTATCTGGGGCCACTGGAAACACCATATATTTT.

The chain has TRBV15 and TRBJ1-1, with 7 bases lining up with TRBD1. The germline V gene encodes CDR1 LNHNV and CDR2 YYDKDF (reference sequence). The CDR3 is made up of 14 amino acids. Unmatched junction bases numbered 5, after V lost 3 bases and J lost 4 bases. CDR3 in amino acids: CATSRRQGVTEAFF. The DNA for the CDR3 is TGTGCCACCAGCAGGAGACAGGGAGTCACTGAAGCTTTCTTT.

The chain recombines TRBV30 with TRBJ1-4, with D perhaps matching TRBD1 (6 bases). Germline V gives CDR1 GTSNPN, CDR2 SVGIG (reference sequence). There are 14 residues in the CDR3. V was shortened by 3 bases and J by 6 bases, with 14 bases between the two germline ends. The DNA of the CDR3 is TGTGCCTGGAGCGCCGACGGGACATATGAAAAACTGTTTTTT. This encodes CAWSADGTYEKLFF.

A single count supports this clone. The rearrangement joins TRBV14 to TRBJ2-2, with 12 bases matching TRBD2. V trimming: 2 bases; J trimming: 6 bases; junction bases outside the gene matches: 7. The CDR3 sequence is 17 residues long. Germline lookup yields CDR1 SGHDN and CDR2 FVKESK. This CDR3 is CASSQLPGLAGSGELFF. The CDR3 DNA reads TGTGCCAGCAGCCAACTTCCGGGACTAGCGGGTTCCGGGGAGCTGTTTTTT.

CDR3 region: CASSYLGGSGGITYEQYF. CDR3 nucleotide sequence: TGTGCCAGCAGTTACCTTGGGGGTAGCGGGGGGATTACCTACGAGCAGTACTTC. The chain couples TRBV2 to TRBJ2-7; 10 bases are a match to TRBD2. V shed 5 bases, J shed 2 bases, and the junction held 15 bases outside the gene matches. CDR1 is SNHLY and CDR2 is FYNNEI in the germline V gene. The CDR3 covers 18 residues.

The CDR3 loop is CASSPVPDNSYEQYF. The CDR3 nucleotides read TGCGCCAGCAGCCCGGTCCCGGACAACTCCTACGAGCAGTACTTC. This rearrangement joins TRBV5-1 to TRBJ2-5, with D possibly matching TRBD1 (5 bases). The closer fit of TRBJ2-7 to the DNA end suggests the J call may be wrong. Germline V gene data show CDR1 as SGHRS and CDR2 as YFSETQ. The CDR3 consists of 15 residues.

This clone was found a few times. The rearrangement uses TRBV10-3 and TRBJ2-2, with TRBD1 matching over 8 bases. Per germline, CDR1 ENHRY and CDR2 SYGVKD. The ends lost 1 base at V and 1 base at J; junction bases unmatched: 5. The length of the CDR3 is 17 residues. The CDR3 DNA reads TGTGCCATCAGTGAGTGGCAGGGGGCGGGGAACACCGGGGAGCTGTTTTTT. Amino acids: CAISEWQGAGNTGELFF.

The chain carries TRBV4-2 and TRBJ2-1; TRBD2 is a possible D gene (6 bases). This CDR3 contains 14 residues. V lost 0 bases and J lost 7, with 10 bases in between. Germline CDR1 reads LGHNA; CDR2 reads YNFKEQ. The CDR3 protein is CASSQDEGRNEQFF. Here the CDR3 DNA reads TGTGCCAGCAGCCAAGATGAGGGGAGGAATGAGCAGTTCTTC.

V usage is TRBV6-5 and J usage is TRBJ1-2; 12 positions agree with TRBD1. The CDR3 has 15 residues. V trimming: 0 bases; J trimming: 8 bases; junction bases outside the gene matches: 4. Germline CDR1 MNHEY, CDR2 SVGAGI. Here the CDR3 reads CASSYSGTGGRGYTF. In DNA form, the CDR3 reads TGTGCCAGCAGTTACTCCGGGACAGGGGGCCGGGGCTACACCTTC.

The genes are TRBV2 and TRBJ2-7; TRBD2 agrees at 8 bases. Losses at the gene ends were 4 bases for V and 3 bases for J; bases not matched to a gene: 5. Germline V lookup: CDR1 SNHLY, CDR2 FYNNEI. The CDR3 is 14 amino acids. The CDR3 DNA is TGTGCCAGCAGTGTAGGCGGGGGGCACTACGAGCAGTACTTC. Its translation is CASSVGGGHYEQYF. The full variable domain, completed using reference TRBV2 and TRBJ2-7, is EPEVTQTPSHQVTQMGQEVILRCVPISNHLYFYWYRQILGQKVEFLVSFYNNEISEKSEIFDDQFSVERPDGSNFTLKIRSTKLEDSAMYFCASSVGGGHYEQYFGPGTRLTVT.

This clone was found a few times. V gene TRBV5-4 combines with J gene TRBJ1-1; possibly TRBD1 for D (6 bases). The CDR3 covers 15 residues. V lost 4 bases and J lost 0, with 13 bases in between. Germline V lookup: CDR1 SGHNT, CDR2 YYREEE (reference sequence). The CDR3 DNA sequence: TGTGCCAGCAGCCCACGGACAGTGTTGAACACTGAAGCTTTCTTT. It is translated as CASSPRTVLNTEAFF.

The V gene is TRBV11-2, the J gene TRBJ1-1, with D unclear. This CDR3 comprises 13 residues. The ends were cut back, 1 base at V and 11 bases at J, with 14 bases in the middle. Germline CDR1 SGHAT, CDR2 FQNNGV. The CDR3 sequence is CASSLVGLSVAFF. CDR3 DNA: TGTGCCAGCAGCTTAGTAGGTCTCAGCGTCGCTTTCTTT.

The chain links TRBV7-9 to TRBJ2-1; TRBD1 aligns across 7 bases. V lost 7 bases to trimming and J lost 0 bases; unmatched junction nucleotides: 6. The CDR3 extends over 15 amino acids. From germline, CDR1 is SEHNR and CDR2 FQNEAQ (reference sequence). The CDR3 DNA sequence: TGTGCCAGCAATCCCCGGGACAGCTCCTACAATGAGCAGTTCTTC. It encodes CASNPRDSSYNEQFF.

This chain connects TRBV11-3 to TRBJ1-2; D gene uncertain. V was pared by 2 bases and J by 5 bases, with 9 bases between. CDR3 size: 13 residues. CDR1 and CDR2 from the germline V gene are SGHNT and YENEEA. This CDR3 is CASSLPPGYGYTF. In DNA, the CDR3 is TGTGCCAGCAGCTTACCGCCGGGATATGGCTACACCTTC.

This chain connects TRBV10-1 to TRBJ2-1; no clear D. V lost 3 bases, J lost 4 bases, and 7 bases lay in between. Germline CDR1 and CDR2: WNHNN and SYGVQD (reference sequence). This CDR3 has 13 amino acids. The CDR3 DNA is TGCGCCAGCAGTGAACTCAGGTACAATGAGCAGTTCTTC. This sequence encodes CASSELRYNEQFF.